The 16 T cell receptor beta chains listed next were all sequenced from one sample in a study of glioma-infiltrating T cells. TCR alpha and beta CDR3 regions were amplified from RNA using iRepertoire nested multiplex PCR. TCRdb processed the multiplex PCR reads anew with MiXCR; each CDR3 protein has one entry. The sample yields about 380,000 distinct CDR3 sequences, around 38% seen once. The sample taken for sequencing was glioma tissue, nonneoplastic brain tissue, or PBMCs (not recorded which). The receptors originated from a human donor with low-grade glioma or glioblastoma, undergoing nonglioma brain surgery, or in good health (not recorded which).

The CDR3 protein is CSARDLDRLNTEAFF. In DNA, the CDR3 is TGCAGTGCTAGAGATCTGGACAGATTGAACACTGAAGCTTTCTTT. This rearrangement joins TRBV20-1 to TRBJ1-1; possibly TRBD1 for D (6 bases). V was pared by 0 bases and J by 0 bases, with 11 bases between. CDR1 and CDR2 (germline): DFQATT, SNEGSKA (reference sequence). The CDR3 covers 15 residues.

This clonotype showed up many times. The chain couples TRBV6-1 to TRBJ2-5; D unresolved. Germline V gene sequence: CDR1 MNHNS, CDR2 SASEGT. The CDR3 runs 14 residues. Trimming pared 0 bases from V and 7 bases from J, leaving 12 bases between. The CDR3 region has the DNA TGTGCCAGCAGTGAAGCGCCCGGGTATCGGACCCAGTACTTC. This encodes CASSEAPGYRTQYF.

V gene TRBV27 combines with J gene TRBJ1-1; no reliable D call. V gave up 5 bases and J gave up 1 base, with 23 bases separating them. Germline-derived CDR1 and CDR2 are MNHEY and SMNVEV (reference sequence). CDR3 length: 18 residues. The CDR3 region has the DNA TGTGCCAGCAGTCAACGGACCGACCACCGGCTGGGGAACACTGAAGCTTTCTTT. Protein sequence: CASSQRTDHRLGNTEAFF.

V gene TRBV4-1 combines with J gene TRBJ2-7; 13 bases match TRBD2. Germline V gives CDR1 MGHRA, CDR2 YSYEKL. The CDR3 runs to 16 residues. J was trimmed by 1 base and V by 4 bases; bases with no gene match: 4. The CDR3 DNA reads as TGCGCCAGCAGCCTCGGGACTAGCGGGGTTTCCTACGAGCAGTACTTC. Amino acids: CASSLGTSGVSYEQYF.

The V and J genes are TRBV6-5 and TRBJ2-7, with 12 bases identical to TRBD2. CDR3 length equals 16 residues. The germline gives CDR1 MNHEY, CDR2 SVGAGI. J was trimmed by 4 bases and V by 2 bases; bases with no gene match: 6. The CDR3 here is CASSYGEGLAGYEQYF. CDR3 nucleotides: TGTGCCAGCAGTTACGGTGAAGGACTAGCGGGATACGAGCAGTACTTC.

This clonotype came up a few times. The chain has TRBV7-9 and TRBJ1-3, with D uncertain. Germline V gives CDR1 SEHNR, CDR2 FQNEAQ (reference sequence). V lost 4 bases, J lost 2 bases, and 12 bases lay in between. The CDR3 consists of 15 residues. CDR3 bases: TGTGCCAGCAGCTCCATAGGAAACCCTGGAAACACCATATATTTT. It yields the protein CASSSIGNPGNTIYF.

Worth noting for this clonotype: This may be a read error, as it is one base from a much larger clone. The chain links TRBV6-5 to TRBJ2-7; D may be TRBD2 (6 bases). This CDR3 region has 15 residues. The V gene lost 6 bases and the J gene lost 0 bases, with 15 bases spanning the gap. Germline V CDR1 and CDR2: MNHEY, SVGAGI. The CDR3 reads CASSLRKTSSYEQYF. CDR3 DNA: TGTGCCAGCAGCCTCAGAAAGACTAGCTCCTACGAGCAGTACTTC.

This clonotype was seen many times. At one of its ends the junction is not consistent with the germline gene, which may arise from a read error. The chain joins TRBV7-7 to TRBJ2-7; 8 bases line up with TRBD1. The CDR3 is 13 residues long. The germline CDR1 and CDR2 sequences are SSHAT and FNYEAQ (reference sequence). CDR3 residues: CASSLDRGGEQYF. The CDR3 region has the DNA TGTGCTAGCAGCTTAGACAGGGGTGGGGAGCAGTACTTC.

The CDR3 spells CASSLRAGGVTGELFF. CDR3 DNA: TGTGCCAGCAGCTTACGGGCAGGGGGGGTCACCGGGGAGCTGTTTTTT. The chain has TRBV7-3 and TRBJ2-2, with D possibly being TRBD1 or TRBD2 (7 bases each). This CDR3 spans 16 amino acids. Germline CDR1 is SGHTA and CDR2 is FQGTGA. Trimming took off 2 bases at V and 4 bases at J, with 14 bases between the two ends.

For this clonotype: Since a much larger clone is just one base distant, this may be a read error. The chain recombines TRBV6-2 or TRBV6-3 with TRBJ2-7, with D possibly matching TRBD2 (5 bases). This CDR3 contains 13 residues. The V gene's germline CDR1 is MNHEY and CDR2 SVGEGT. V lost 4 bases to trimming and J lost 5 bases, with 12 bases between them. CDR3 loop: CASSSSGTHEQYF. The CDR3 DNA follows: TGTGCCAGCAGTTCCAGCGGAACCCACGAGCAGTACTTC.

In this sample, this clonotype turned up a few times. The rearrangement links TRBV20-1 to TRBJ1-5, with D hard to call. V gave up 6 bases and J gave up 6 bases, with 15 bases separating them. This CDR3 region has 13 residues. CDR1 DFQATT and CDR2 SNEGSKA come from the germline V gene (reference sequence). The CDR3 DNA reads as TGCAGTGCCCACGAGGGATCGTCTCAGCCCCAGCATTTT. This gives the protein CSAHEGSSQPQHF.

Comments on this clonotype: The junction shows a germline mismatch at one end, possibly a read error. The CDR3 loop is CASSQDEWVEKLFF. The DNA of the CDR3 is TGTGCCAGCAGCCAAGACGAGTGGGTGGAAAAACTGTTTTTT. V gene TRBV4-3 combines with J gene TRBJ1-4, with unresolved D. The germline V gene encodes CDR1 LGHNA and CDR2 YSLEER. The CDR3 has 14 amino acids.

The CDR3 loop is CASSLEGLAVTDTQYF. The CDR3 nucleotides read TGCGCCAGCAGCTTGGAAGGTCTAGCTGTAACAGATACGCAGTATTTT. The chain joins TRBV5-1 to TRBJ2-3; D perhaps matches TRBD2 (5 bases). CDR3 length: 16 residues. Germline assignment: CDR1 SGHRS and CDR2 YFSETQ. Trimming shortened V by 0 bases and J by 3 bases, and 14 bases separated the two germline ends.

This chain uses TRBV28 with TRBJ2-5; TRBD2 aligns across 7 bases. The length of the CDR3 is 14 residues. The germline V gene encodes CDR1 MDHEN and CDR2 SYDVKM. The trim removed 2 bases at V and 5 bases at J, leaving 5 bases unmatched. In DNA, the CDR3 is TGTGCCAGCAGTTTAAATGGGGGAGGGGAGACCCAGTACTTC. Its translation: CASSLNGGGETQYF. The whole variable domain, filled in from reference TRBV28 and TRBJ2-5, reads DVKVTQSSRYLVKRTGEKVFLECVQDMDHENMFWYRQDPGLGLRLIYFSYDVKMKEKGDIPEGYSVSREKKERFSLILESASTNQTSMYLCASSLNGGGETQYFGPGTRLLVL.

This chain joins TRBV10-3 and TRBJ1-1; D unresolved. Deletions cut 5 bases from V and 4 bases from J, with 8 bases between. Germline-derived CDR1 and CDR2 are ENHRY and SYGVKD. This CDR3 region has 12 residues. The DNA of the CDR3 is TGTGCCATCAGTTTCCGAGGCACTGAAGCTTTCTTT. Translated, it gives CAISFRGTEAFF.

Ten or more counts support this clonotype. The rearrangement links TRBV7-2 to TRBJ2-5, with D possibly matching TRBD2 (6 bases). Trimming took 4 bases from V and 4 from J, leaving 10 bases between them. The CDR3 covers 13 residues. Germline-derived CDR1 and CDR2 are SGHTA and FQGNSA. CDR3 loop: CASSWRGTETQYF. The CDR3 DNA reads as TGTGCCAGCAGCTGGCGCGGGACAGAGACCCAGTACTTC.